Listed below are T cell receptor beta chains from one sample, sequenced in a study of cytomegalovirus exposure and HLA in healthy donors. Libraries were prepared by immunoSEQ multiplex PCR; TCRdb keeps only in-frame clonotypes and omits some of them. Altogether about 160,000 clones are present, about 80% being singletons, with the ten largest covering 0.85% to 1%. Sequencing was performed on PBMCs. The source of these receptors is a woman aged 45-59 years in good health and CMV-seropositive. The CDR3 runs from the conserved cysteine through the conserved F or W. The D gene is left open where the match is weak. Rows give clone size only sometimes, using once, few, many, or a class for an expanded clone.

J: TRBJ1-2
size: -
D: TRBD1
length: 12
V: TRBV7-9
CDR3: CASQPRTGGYTF
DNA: TGTGCCAGCCAACCGAGGACAGGGGGCTACACCTTC

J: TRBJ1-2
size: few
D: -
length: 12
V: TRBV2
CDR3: CASSRDPGYYTF
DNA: TGTGCCAGCAGCCGCGACCCAGGGTACTACACCTTC

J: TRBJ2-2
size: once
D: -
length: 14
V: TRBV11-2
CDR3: CASSYKRGTGELFF
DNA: TGTGCCAGCAGCTACAAACGGGGAACCGGGGAGCTGTTTTTT

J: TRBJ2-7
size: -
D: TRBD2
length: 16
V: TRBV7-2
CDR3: CASSLVGGGSPHEQYF
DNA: TGTGCCAGCAGCTTAGTCGGCGGGGGGTCCCCCCACGAGCAGTACTTC

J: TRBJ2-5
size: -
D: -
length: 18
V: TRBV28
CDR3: CASSLFLRGQWGQETQYF
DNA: TGTGCCAGCAGTTTATTCTTGAGGGGACAATGGGGCCAAGAGACCCAGTACTTC

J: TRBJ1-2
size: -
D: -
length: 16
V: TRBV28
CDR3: CASSLKDSFRNYGYTF
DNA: TGTGCCAGCAGTTTGAAAGACAGTTTTCGCAACTATGGCTACACCTTC

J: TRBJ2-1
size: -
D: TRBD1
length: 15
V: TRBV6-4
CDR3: CASSPGTGSQGEQFF
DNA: TGTGCCAGCAGCCCCGGGACAGGGAGCCAGGGTGAGCAGTTCTTC

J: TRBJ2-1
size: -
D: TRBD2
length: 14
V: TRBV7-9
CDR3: CASSFLSGDNEQFF
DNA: TGTGCCAGCAGCTTTCTGAGCGGGGACAATGAGCAGTTCTTC

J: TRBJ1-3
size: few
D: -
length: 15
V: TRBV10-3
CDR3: CAISAPGKSGNTIYF
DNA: TGTGCCATCAGCGCCCCAGGGAAATCTGGAAACACCATATATTTT

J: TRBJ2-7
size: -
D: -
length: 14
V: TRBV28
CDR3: CASSFGTEGYEQYF
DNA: TGTGCCAGCAGTTTCGGGACGGAGGGCTACGAGCAGTACTTC

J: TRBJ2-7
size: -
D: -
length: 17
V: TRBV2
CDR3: CASSDPRVEGSSYEQYF
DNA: TGTGCCAGCAGTGACCCGCGGGTGGAGGGGAGCTCCTACGAGCAGTACTTC

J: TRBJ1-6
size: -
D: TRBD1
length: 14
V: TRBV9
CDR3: CASSVGDSQSPLHF
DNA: TGTGCCAGCAGCGTAGGGGACAGCCAGTCACCCCTCCACTTT

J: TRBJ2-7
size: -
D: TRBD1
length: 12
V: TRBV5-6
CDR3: CASSRQGGEQYF
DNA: TGTGCCAGCAGCCGACAGGGGGGCGAGCAGTACTTC

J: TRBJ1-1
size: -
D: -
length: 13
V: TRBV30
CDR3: CAWGWGVNTEAFF
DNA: TGTGCCTGGGGATGGGGGGTGAACACTGAAGCTTTCTTT

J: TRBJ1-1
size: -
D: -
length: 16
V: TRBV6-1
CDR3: CASSGAGVNMNTEAFF
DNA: TGTGCCAGCAGTGGGGCAGGGGTTAACATGAACACTGAAGCTTTCTTT

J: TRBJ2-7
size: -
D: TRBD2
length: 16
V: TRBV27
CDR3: CASSLSRTSGGAKQYF
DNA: TGTGCCAGCAGTTTATCCCGGACTAGCGGGGGGGCGAAACAGTACTTC

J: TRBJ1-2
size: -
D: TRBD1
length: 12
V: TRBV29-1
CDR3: CSVGQGSYGYTF
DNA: TGCAGCGTAGGACAGGGCTCATATGGCTACACCTTC

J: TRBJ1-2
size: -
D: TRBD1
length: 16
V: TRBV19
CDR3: CASANLLVRDRGGYTF
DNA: TGTGCCAGTGCTAACCTCCTCGTTCGGGACAGGGGAGGCTACACCTTC

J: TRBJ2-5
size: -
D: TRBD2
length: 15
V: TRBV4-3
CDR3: CASSISLAGKETQYF
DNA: TGCGCCAGCAGCATCTCCCTAGCGGGGAAAGAGACCCAGTACTTC

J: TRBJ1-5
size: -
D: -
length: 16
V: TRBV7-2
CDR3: CASSATSGGVYQPQHF
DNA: TGTGCCAGCAGCGCGACTTCGGGAGGTGTATATCAGCCCCAGCATTTT

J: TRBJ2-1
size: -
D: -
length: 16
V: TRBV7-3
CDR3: CASSLTADSSYNEQFF
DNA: TGTGCCAGCAGCTTAACTGCGGACAGCTCCTACAATGAGCAGTTCTTC

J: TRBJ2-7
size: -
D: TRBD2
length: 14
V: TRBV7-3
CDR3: CASSLSGGAYEQYF
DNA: TGTGCCAGCAGCTTATCGGGAGGCGCCTACGAGCAGTACTTC

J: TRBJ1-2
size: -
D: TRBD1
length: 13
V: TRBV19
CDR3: CASSYRGNYGYTF
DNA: TGTGCCAGTAGTTACAGGGGGAACTATGGCTACACCTTC

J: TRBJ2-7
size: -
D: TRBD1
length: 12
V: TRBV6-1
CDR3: CASSRQGYEQYF
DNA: TGTGCCAGCAGTAGACAGGGTTACGAGCAGTACTTC

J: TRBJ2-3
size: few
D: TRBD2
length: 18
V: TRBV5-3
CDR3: CARQGSGGGFLNVDTQYF
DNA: TGTGCCAGACAAGGAAGCGGCGGGGGATTTTTAAACGTCGATACGCAGTATTTT

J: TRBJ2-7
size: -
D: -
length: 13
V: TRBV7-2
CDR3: CASSLRTSYEQYF
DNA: TGTGCCAGCAGCCTTCGTACTTCCTACGAGCAGTACTTC

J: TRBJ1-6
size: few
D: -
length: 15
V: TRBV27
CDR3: CASSLRGLSNSPLHF
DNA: TGTGCCAGCAGTTTAAGGGGTCTATCTAATTCACCCCTCCACTTT

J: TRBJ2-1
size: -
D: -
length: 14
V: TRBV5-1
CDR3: CASSLWESYNEQFF
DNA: TGCGCCAGCAGCTTGTGGGAGTCCTACAATGAGCAGTTCTTC

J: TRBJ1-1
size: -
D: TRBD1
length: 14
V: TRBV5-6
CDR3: CASRTGTGSTEAFF
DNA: TGTGCCAGCAGAACCGGGACAGGGAGTACTGAAGCTTTCTTT

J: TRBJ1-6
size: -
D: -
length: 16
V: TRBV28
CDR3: CASSFSRGSYNSPLHF
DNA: TGTGCCAGCAGTTTTAGCCGGGGATCCTATAATTCACCCCTCCACTTT

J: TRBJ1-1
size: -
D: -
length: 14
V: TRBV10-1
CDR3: CASSESEGTTEAFF
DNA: TGCGCCAGCAGTGAGTCGGAGGGGACCACTGAAGCTTTCTTT

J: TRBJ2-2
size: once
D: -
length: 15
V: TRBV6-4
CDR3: CASFSTSKSTGELFF
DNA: TGTGCCAGTTTCTCCACTAGTAAATCCACCGGGGAGCTGTTTTTT

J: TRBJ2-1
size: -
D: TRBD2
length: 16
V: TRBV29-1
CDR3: CSVEGGLAGEYNEQFF
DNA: TGCAGCGTTGAAGGCGGACTAGCGGGAGAGTACAATGAGCAGTTCTTC

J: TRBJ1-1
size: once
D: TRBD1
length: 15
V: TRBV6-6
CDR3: CASSGGQIMNTEAFF
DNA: TGTGCCAGCAGTGGGGGACAGATTATGAACACTGAAGCTTTCTTT

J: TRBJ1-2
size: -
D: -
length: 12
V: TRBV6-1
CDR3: CASSEVREGYTF
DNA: TGTGCCAGCAGTGAGGTCCGAGAAGGCTACACCTTC

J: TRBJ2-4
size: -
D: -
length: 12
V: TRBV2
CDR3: CASSEGSNSLYF
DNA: TGTGCCAGCAGTGAAGGGTCCAACAGCTTGTACTTC

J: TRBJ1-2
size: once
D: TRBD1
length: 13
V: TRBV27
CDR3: CASSLGTAYGYTF
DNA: TGTGCCAGCAGTTTAGGGACAGCTTATGGCTACACCTTC

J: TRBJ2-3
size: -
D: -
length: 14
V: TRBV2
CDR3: CASRAADSTDTQYF
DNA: TGTGCCAGCAGAGCGGCCGACTCTACAGATACGCAGTATTTT

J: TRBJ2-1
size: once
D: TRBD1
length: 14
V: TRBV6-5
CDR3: CASSYARQGTVQFF
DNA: TGTGCCAGCAGTTACGCGAGACAGGGTACGGTGCAGTTCTTC

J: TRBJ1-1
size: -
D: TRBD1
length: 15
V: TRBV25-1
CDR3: CASSEPGQGDTEAFF
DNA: TGTGCCAGCAGTGAACCGGGACAGGGGGACACTGAAGCTTTCTTT

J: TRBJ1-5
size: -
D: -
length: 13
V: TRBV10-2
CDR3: CASSLGSNQPQHF
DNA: TGCGCCAGCAGCCTAGGTAGCAATCAGCCCCAGCATTTT

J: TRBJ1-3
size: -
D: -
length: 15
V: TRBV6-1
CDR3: CASRMTGSSGNTIYF
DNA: TGTGCCAGCAGGATGACAGGTAGCTCTGGAAACACCATATATTTT

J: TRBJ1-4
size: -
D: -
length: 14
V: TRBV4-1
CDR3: CASSRRAADEKLFF
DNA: TGCGCCAGCAGCCGAAGAGCTGCTGATGAAAAACTGTTTTTT

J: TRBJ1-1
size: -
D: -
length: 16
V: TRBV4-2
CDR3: CASSQEPGALATEAFF
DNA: TGTGCCAGCAGCCAAGAGCCAGGGGCCCTGGCCACTGAAGCTTTCTTT

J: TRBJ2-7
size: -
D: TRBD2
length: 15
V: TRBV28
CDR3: CASSLGTSGRYEQYF
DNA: TGTGCCAGCAGTTTAGGGACTAGCGGACGCTACGAGCAGTACTTC

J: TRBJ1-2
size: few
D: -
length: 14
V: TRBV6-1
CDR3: CASSVTGLNYGYTF
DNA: TGTGCCAGCAGTGTCACAGGCCTAAACTATGGCTACACCTTC

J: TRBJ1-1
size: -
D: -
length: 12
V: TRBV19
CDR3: CASGTISTEAFF
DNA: TGTGCCAGTGGGACAATATCCACTGAAGCTTTCTTT

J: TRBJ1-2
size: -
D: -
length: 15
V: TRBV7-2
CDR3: CASSLLDSRASGYTF
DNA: TGTGCCAGCAGCTTACTAGACAGCAGGGCTAGTGGCTACACCTTC

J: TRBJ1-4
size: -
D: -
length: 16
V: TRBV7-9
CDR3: CASSLWAGTNNEKLFF
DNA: TGTGCCAGCAGCTTATGGGCCGGGACAAATAATGAAAAACTGTTTTTT

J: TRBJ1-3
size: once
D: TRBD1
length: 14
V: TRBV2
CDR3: CASRDRVSGNTIYF
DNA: TGTGCCAGCAGAGACAGGGTCTCTGGAAACACCATATATTTT

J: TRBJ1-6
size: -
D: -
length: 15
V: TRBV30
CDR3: CAWSVRQGNNSPLHF
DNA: TGTGCCTGGAGTGTACGGCAGGGGAATAATTCACCCCTCCACTTT

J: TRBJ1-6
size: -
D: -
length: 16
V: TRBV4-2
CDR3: CASSQAEAGVRSPLHF
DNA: TGTGCCAGCAGCCAAGCTGAGGCAGGGGTGCGTTCACCCCTCCACTTT

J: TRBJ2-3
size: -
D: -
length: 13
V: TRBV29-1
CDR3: CSLQGMGVDTQYF
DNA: TGCAGCTTACAGGGTATGGGGGTAGATACGCAGTATTTT

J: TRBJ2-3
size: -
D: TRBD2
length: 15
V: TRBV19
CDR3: CASSQSGGATDTQYF
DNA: TGTGCCAGTAGTCAAAGCGGGGGGGCCACAGATACGCAGTATTTT

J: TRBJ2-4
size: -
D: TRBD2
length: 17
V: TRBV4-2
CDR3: CASSLESGSYAKNIQYF
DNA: TGTGCCAGCAGCCTCGAGAGCGGGAGTTACGCCAAAAACATTCAGTACTTC

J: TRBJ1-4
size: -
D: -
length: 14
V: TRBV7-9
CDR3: CASSSRVTNEKLFF
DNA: TGTGCCAGCAGCTCCAGGGTTACTAATGAAAAACTGTTTTTT

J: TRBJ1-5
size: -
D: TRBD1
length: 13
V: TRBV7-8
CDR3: CASSRGQNQPQHF
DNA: TGTGCCAGCAGCAGGGGACAGAATCAGCCCCAGCATTTT